This TCR beta chain was recorded in a study of T cells in Graves' hyperthyroidism and ophthalmopathy. Amplification targeted TCR beta CDR3 regions from RNA transcripts. TCR CDR3 underwent first-round RT-PCR with the HTBI primer set. TCRdb analysed the multiplex PCR reads with MiXCR anew, one entry per CDR3 protein. The sample records more than 550,000 distinct CDR3 sequences, over 15% being singletons. Per germline, CDR1 MNHNS and CDR2 SASEGT. The CDR3 consists of 16 residues. V lost 4 bases and J lost 0, with 15 bases in between. General study results and limits: Ophthalmopathy was told apart from stable hyperthyroidism by a 13 V-J model.

This clonotype occurred many times. Antigen: not known. Recently diagnosed hyperthyroidism of less than 2 months' duration affected patients aged 18 to 65. The study left out patients who had uncontrolled infection, other autoimmune disease, pregnancy or lactation. Drawn at first hyperthyroidism diagnosis, the blood sample preceded any ophthalmopathy symptoms. Sequencing was done on a sample of blood. The clonotype originates from a woman in her forties or fifties with Graves' hyperthyroidism that later progressed to Graves' ophthalmopathy. V gene TRBV6-1 combines with J gene TRBJ1-1, with D perhaps TRBD1 (5 bases). CDR3 sequence reads: CASSAVRQRMNTEAFF. The CDR3 coding sequence is TGTGCCAGCAGTGCTGTGAGACAGCGCATGAACACTGAAGCTTTCTTT.